These 32 T cell receptor beta chains share one sample of origin, sequenced in a study of identical twins listed by TCRdb under 2016. Library prep was done by 5' RACE. The instrument was an Illumina HiSeq 2000. The raw public reads went through TCRdb reprocessing: fastp at Q25, MiXCR clone calling, in-frame beta chains kept. Each CDR3 protein gets just one entry, which takes the most common genes and DNA from the rows behind it. This sample lists about 690,000 distinct CDR3 sequences; around 20% were detected once. Together, the top ten hold 4% to 5.5% of the sample. This sample was shared with a second study, whose subject was T cells expressing NK-cell markers.

The sample comprised PBMCs. The receptor set was obtained from a woman aged 18-30 years in good health.

V is TRBV11-3 and J is TRBJ2-3; 7 nucleotides match TRBD1. This CDR3 contains 13 residues. Trimming cost V 5 bases and J 6 bases; bases outside gene matches: 5. CDR1 is SGHNT, CDR2 YENEEA, per germline. CDR3 sequence (DNA): TGTGCCAGCAGCACCAACAGGGGCGATACGCAGTATTTT. Translated: CASSTNRGDTQYF.

The chain uses TRBV7-8 and TRBJ2-7; 8 nucleotides align to TRBD2. The CDR3 contains 14 residues. Germline lookup yields CDR1 SGHVS and CDR2 FQNEAQ. Trimming at V came to 5 bases and at J to 6 bases, leaving 9 bases not matched to a gene. In nucleotides, the CDR3 is TGTGCCAGCAGCATAAGCGGGAGTCGCTCCGAGCAGTACTTC. It is translated as CASSISGSRSEQYF.

This clonotype was counted a few times. The CDR3 nucleotides read TGTGCCAGCAGTTTCCGGTTTGGGCAGCCCCAGCATTTT. This gives the protein CASSFRFGQPQHF. The chain joins TRBV12-3 or TRBV12-4 to TRBJ1-5, with D hard to call. V was pared by 3 bases and J by 7 bases, with 10 bases between. The CDR3 runs to 13 residues.

The chain is built from TRBV9 and TRBJ2-3; D is possibly TRBD1 or TRBD2 (5 bases each). Germline values: CDR1 SGDLS, CDR2 YYNGEE. The V end was cut by 0 bases, the J end by 2 bases, with 10 bases between. The CDR3 is made up of 15 amino acids. The CDR3: CASSVEGEHTDTQYF. Written as DNA, the CDR3 is TGTGCCAGCAGCGTAGAAGGGGAGCACACAGATACGCAGTATTTT. The whole variable domain, remainder taken from reference TRBV9 and TRBJ2-3, is DSGVTQTPKHLITATGQRVTLRCSPRSGDLSVYWYQQSLDQGLQFLIQYYNGEERAKGNILERFSAQQFPDLHSELNLSSLELGDSALYFCASSVEGEHTDTQYFGPGTRLTVL.

The chain recombines TRBV29-1 with TRBJ2-7; TRBD2 aligns across 7 bases. Germline trimming cut 7 bases from V and 4 bases from J; bases unmatched to any gene: 10. The CDR3 runs 13 residues. Germline lookup yields CDR1 SQVTM and CDR2 ANQGSEA. This chain's CDR3 is CSAQAGVGYEQYF. In DNA form, the CDR3 reads TGCAGCGCCCAGGCGGGGGTCGGATACGAGCAGTACTTC.

In regard to this clonotype: One end of the junction fails to match germline, which may point to a read error. V is TRBV7-2 and J is TRBJ2-3; 11 bases are shared with TRBD2. This CDR3 is built from 14 residues. Per the germline V gene, CDR1 is SGHTA and CDR2 is FQGNSA. For the CDR3, the DNA is TGTGCCAGCAGCCTAGCGGGAGGTATAGATACGCAGTATTTT. Its translation is CASSLAGGIDTQYF.

A few counts support this clonotype. The chain combines TRBV7-9 with TRBJ1-4, with 10 bases matching TRBD1. This CDR3 region has 15 residues. The junction had 5 bases not matched to a gene; V was cut back by 5 bases and J by 5 bases. Germline CDR1 reads SEHNR; CDR2 reads FQNEAQ (reference sequence). CDR3 in DNA: TGTGCCAGCAGCCCTCCGGGACAGGGGAATGAAAAACTGTTTTTT. It translates to CASSPPGQGNEKLFF.

In its sample, this clonotype was seen a few times. This sequence joins TRBV5-1 and TRBJ2-5, with 8 bases matching TRBD1. V trimming: 0 bases; J trimming: 2 bases; junction bases outside the gene matches: 9. The CDR3 extends over 17 amino acids. Looked up from germline, CDR1 is SGHRS and CDR2 is YFSETQ. As DNA, the CDR3 is TGCGCCAGCAGCTTGGTTTTTCTCCAGGGGGCACAAGAGACCCAGTACTTC. Protein sequence: CASSLVFLQGAQETQYF.

This clonotype was recorded many times. The junction differs from germline at one of its ends, possibly a read error. The CDR3 reads CASSLGRRTDTQYF. The CDR3 DNA follows: TGCGCCAGCAGCTTGGGTCGGAGAACAGATACGCAGTATTTT. J is TRBJ2-3 and V is TRBV5-5; D uncertain. The CDR3 consists of 14 residues. Looked up from germline, CDR1 is SGHKS and CDR2 is YYEKEE (reference sequence).

The chain carries TRBV12-3 or TRBV12-4 and TRBJ1-2; perhaps TRBD1 as D (5 bases). V shed 7 bases and J shed 0 bases, with 15 bases lying between them. The CDR3 runs to 15 residues. The CDR3 is CASKQRGAANYGYTF. The CDR3 region has the DNA TGTGCCAGCAAACAGCGCGGGGCAGCTAACTATGGCTACACCTTC.

This clonotype was counted only a few times. This chain uses TRBV6-5 with TRBJ2-3; 8 bases align to TRBD1. CDR3 length equals 17 residues. The germline V gene encodes CDR1 MNHEY and CDR2 SVGAGI. The J segment lost 0 bases and the V segment lost 2 bases, leaving 7 bases of the junction unmatched. DNA of the CDR3: TGTGCCAGCAGTTACAGTCCAGGGGGCGGGAGCACAGATACGCAGTATTTT. Amino acid sequence: CASSYSPGGGSTDTQYF.

This chain connects TRBV9 to TRBJ2-3; D call uncertain. Germline V gene lookup returns CDR1 SGDLS and CDR2 YYNGEE. The CDR3 covers 16 residues. The V end lost 0 bases, the J end lost 0 bases, and 11 bases lay between the germline ends. CDR3 nucleotides: TGTGCCAGCAGCGTAGCGGCGGTTGCTAGCACAGATACGCAGTATTTT. Its translation is CASSVAAVASTDTQYF.

The CDR3 spells CAISEEGTTRSYEQYF. CDR3 nucleotide sequence: TGTGCCATCAGTGAGGAGGGTACAACCCGCTCCTACGAGCAGTACTTC. The genes are TRBV10-3 and TRBJ2-7; D is perhaps TRBD2 (5 bases). There are 16 residues in the CDR3. The germline V gene has CDR1 ENHRY and CDR2 SYGVKD. The germline V and J ends were trimmed by 2 bases and 0 bases, with 14 bases remaining between them.

The table lists this clonotype with a few counts. The chain uses TRBV10-1 and TRBJ2-1, with 8 bases that match TRBD2. J lost 7 bases, V lost 3 bases, and 5 bases had no gene match. This CDR3 has 14 amino acids. CDR1 is WNHNN and CDR2 is SYGVQD in the germline V gene (reference sequence). The chain's CDR3 is CASSDPGTSNEQFF. The CDR3 coding sequence is TGCGCCAGCAGTGACCCCGGGACTAGTAATGAGCAGTTCTTC.

This clonotype showed up just a few times. The V and J genes are TRBV20-1 and TRBJ2-1; 14 bases map to TRBD2. Germline V gene sequence: CDR1 DFQATT, CDR2 SNEGSKA (reference sequence). There are 12 residues in the CDR3. In nucleotides, the CDR3 is TGCAGACCGGGACTAGCGGGGGATGAGCAGTTCTTC. Protein sequence: CRPGLAGDEQFF.

This chain connects TRBV19 to TRBJ1-1; D is unresolved. V lost 3 bases, J lost 11 bases, and 16 bases lay in between. In germline, CDR1 is LNHDA, CDR2 SQIVND (reference sequence). The CDR3 is made up of 13 amino acids. CDR3 region: CASSIGGGSYAFF. The CDR3 DNA is TGTGCCAGTAGTATCGGCGGAGGGTCGTATGCTTTCTTT.

The chain combines TRBV12-3 or TRBV12-4 with TRBJ2-7; D ambiguous. This CDR3 is 14 amino acids long. The ends were cut back, 4 bases at V and 5 bases at J, with 15 bases in the middle. The CDR3 DNA is TGTGCCAGCAGTTCCCCCGGCCTTCGGGACGAGCAGTACTTC. Protein product: CASSSPGLRDEQYF.

This clonotype was recorded many times. This chain uses TRBV29-1 with TRBJ2-3, with D hard to call. This CDR3 contains 10 residues. V was shortened by 5 bases and J by 5 bases, with 5 bases between the two germline ends. Germline values: CDR1 SQVTM, CDR2 ANQGSEA. The CDR3 spells CSVLGDTQYF. CDR3 DNA: TGCAGCGTTTTGGGAGATACGCAGTATTTT.

In this sample, this clonotype turned up many times. This rearrangement joins TRBV12-3 or TRBV12-4 to TRBJ1-2; tentatively, D is TRBD1 (5 bases). This CDR3 comprises 13 residues. V lost 3 bases, J lost 11 bases, and 16 bases lay in between. CDR3 in amino acids: CASSFLGPRGYTF. The CDR3 DNA follows: TGTGCCAGCAGTTTCTTAGGACCTCGGGGGTACACCTTC.

The gene calls are TRBV5-4 and TRBJ2-7; D gene uncertain. This CDR3 has 13 residues. V was shortened by 4 bases and J by 3 bases, with 11 bases between the two germline ends. CDR1 and CDR2 from the germline V gene are SGHNT and YYREEE (reference sequence). CDR3 in DNA: TGTGCCAGCAGCAAACAAGGACGCTACGAGCAGTACTTC. Translating gives CASSKQGRYEQYF.

The chain carries TRBV12-3 or TRBV12-4 and TRBJ2-7; D perhaps matches TRBD1 (6 bases). The CDR3 totals 15 residues. V gave up 6 bases and J gave up 2 bases, with 17 bases separating them. The CDR3 reads CASSHGRGSTYEQYF. The DNA for the CDR3 is TGTGCCAGCAGCCACGGCAGGGGTTCTACCTACGAGCAGTACTTC.

The chain recombines TRBV11-2 with TRBJ2-3; D not certain. The CDR3 is 12 residues long. With 8 bases removed from V and 4 bases from J, the gap between germline ends came to 10 bases. Germline V gene data show CDR1 as SGHAT and CDR2 as FQNNGV. In DNA form, the CDR3 reads TGTGCCAGCGGACCCCTATCAGATACGCAGTATTTT. It encodes CASGPLSDTQYF.

This chain links TRBV27 with TRBJ2-6; 8 bases match TRBD1. J lost 0 bases, V lost 2 bases, and 3 bases had no gene match. Germline CDR1 is MNHEY and CDR2 is SMNVEV (reference sequence). This CDR3 contains 17 residues. CDR3 sequence: CASSLADRASGANVLTF. In nucleotides, the CDR3 is TGTGCCAGCAGTTTAGCGGACAGGGCCTCTGGGGCCAACGTCCTGACTTTC. Variable domain in full (rest from reference TRBV27 and TRBJ2-6): EAQVTQNPRYLITVTGKKLTVTCSQNMNHEYMSWYRQDPGLGLRQIYYSMNVEVTDKGDVPEGYKVSRKEKRNFPLILESPSPNQTSLYFCASSLADRASGANVLTFGAGSRLTVL.

This clonotype was observed at least ten times. J is TRBJ2-1 and V is TRBV7-9; D might be TRBD1 (5 bases). The CDR3 contains 14 residues. With 1 base removed from V and 7 bases from J, the gap between germline ends came to 11 bases. From germline, CDR1 is SEHNR and CDR2 FQNEAQ (reference sequence). CDR3 sequence reads: CASSLGAGLNEQFF. The CDR3 nucleotides are TGTGCCAGCAGCTTAGGAGCAGGGCTGAATGAGCAGTTCTTC.

V usage is TRBV4-3 and J usage is TRBJ1-3; no definite D call. This CDR3 is built from 14 residues. V dropped 0 bases and J dropped 3 bases, with 6 bases sitting between them. Germline V gene data show CDR1 as LGHNA and CDR2 as YSLEER. CDR3 bases: TGCGCCAGCAGCCAAGAGAGCATTGGAAACACCATATATTTT. Amino acids: CASSQESIGNTIYF.

J is TRBJ2-2 and V is TRBV12-3 or TRBV12-4; 7 nucleotides line up with TRBD2. With 6 bases clipped from V and 5 bases from J, the junction kept 9 bases outside the gene matches. The CDR3 is 15 amino acids. For the CDR3, the DNA is TGTGCCAGCAGCCAGGGAGGGTTGGTAACCGGGGAGCTGTTTTTT. Translation: CASSQGGLVTGELFF.

This clonotype was counted once. In DNA, the CDR3 is TGCGCCAGCAGCTTAAGGGACACCGGAATAGAGCAGTACTTC. This encodes CASSLRDTGIEQYF. This chain connects TRBV5-1 to TRBJ2-7; maybe TRBD1 (6 bases). Germline V lookup: CDR1 SGHRS, CDR2 YFSETQ. CDR3 length: 14 amino acids. Trimming cost V 2 bases and J 7 bases, with 16 bases left between them.

This clonotype was observed a single time. The chain carries TRBV11-2 and TRBJ2-1; TRBD2 aligns across 12 bases. With V trimmed by 3 bases and J by 9 bases, 21 bases remained unmatched. CDR3 length: 20 residues. The germline gives CDR1 SGHAT, CDR2 FQNNGV. The DNA for the CDR3 is TGTGCCAGCAGCTTGTCCCCCCCGTCCGAGACTAGCGGGAGATTGAGTGAGCAGTTCTTC. Translation gives CASSLSPPSETSGRLSEQFF.

This clonotype appeared a single time. The chain couples TRBV9 to TRBJ2-5; TRBD1 is a possible D gene (6 bases). Deletions cut 3 bases from V and 2 bases from J, with 11 bases between. The CDR3 totals 14 residues. Germline CDR1 SGDLS, CDR2 YYNGEE. The CDR3 region has the DNA TGTGCCAGCAGCGCACAGGGAATACAAGAGACCCAGTACTTC. Translated: CASSAQGIQETQYF.

This clonotype was counted between two and nine times. This chain links TRBV29-1 with TRBJ2-7, with D perhaps TRBD1 (6 bases). Trimming left V 4 bases short and J 3 bases short, with 16 bases between. The CDR3 length is 14 residues. Germline V gene lookup returns CDR1 SQVTM and CDR2 ANQGSEA. CDR3 amino acids: CSVAPRGEVYEQYF. The DNA for the CDR3 is TGCAGCGTTGCTCCCAGGGGAGAGGTCTACGAGCAGTACTTC.

The V and J genes are TRBV6-1 and TRBJ2-3; D possibly corresponds to TRBD2 (6 bases). CDR3 length: 14 amino acids. The ends were cut back, 4 bases at V and 2 bases at J, with 10 bases in the middle. Germline V gene data show CDR1 as MNHNS and CDR2 as SASEGT. CDR3 sequence: CASSVADFTDTQYF. CDR3 bases: TGTGCCAGCAGTGTAGCGGACTTCACAGATACGCAGTATTTT.

CDR3 DNA: TGTGCCAGCAACCTGGCGGGGAACACTGAAGCTTTCTTT. As protein: CASNLAGNTEAFF. The V and J genes are TRBV12-3 or TRBV12-4 and TRBJ1-1, with D uncertain. V lost 7 bases, J lost 1 base, and 10 bases lay in between. The CDR3 has 13 residues.